Presented here are 2 T cell receptor beta chains from one specimen sequenced in a study of blood T cell repertoires in COVID-19. Using immunoSEQ multiplex PCR, the repertoire was profiled, and TCRdb retains in-frame clones only, with some absent. Among some 210,000 clones listed, roughly 86% were seen once. The sequenced sample consisted of peripheral blood. The receptors shown here come from a woman aged 50 to 60 with active or convalescent COVID-19.

The CDR3 is CSVDVAGGAGETQYF. DNA for the CDR3: TGCAGCGTTGACGTTGCGGGGGGGGCGGGGGAGACCCAGTACTTC. The chain links TRBV29-1 to TRBJ2-5; 9 bases match TRBD2. V gave up 3 bases and J gave up 5 bases; unmatched junction bases: 10. This CDR3 is 15 amino acids long. The germline V gene has CDR1 SQVTM and CDR2 ANQGSEA.

This rearrangement joins TRBV27 to TRBJ1-1, with a weak D call TRBD1 (6 bases). Trimming stripped 2 bases from V and 1 base from J, with 8 bases between. This CDR3 has 14 amino acids. Germline loops: CDR1 MNHEY, CDR2 SMNVEV (reference sequence). In DNA, the CDR3 is TGTGCCAGCAGTTTAACAGGGTGGAACACTGAAGCTTTCTTT. Residues: CASSLTGWNTEAFF.